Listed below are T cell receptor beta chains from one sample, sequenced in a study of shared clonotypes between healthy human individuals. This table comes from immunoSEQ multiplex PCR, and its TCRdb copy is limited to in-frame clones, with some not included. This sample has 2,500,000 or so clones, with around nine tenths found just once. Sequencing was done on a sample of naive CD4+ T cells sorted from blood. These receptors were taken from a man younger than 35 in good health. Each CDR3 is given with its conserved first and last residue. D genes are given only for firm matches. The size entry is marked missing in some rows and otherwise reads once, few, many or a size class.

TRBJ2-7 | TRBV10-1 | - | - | TGCGCCAGCAGTATCTCCAGGGAATACGAGCAGTACTTC | CASSISREYEQYF
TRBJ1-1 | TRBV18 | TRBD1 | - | TGTGCCAGCTCACCTAAGGGCGGACAGGGGGCAGCGAACACTGAAGCTTTCTTT | CASSPKGGQGAANTEAFF
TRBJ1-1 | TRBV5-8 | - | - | TGTGCCAGCAGCCGCTTGGTCATGAACACTGAAGCTTTCTTT | CASSRLVMNTEAFF
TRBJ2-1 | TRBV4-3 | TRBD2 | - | TGCGCCAGCAGCCAAGATGGCAGCGGGGGGTACAATGAGCAGTTCTTC | CASSQDGSGGYNEQFF
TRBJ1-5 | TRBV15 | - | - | TGTGCCACCAGCAGCTATTCTAGCAATCAGCCCCAGCATTTT | CATSSYSSNQPQHF
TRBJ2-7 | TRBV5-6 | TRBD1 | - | TGTGCCAGCAGTTACAGGGGGAATACCTACGAGCAGTACTTC | CASSYRGNTYEQYF
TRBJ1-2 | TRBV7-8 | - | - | TGTGCCAGCAGCTTAGGCTCATTGGGAGAGGCGAACTATGGCTACACCTTC | CASSLGSLGEANYGYTF
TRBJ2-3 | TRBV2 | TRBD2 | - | TGTGCCAGCAGTGGTTATAGCGGGGCCACAGATACGCAGTATTTT | CASSGYSGATDTQYF
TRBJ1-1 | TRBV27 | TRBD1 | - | TGTGCCAGCAGTCCCGGGACAGTCAAGAACACTGAAGCTTTCTTT | CASSPGTVKNTEAFF
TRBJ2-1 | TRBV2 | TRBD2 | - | TGTGCCAGCGTAGTAGCGGGGGCCTATACCTACAATGAGCAGTTCTTC | CASVVAGAYTYNEQFF
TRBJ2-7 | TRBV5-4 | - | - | TGTGCCAGCAGCTTGAATGTTGCCCCAGGGCCCCCCCGCGAGCAGTACTTC | CASSLNVAPGPPREQYF
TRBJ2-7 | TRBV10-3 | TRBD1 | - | TGTGCCATCAGTGGCCAGGGACAGGGGATCTACGAGCAGTACTTC | CAISGQGQGIYEQYF
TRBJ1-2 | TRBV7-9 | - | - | TGTGCCAGCAGCATAGATGAATTTGTCAGGGGCGACTATGGCTACACCTTC | CASSIDEFVRGDYGYTF
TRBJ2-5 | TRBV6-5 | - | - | TGTGCCAGCAGTTCCCCCGCGTCGAAGACCCAGTACTTC | CASSSPASKTQYF
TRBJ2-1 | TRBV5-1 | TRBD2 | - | TGCGCCAGCAGCTTGCGCGGGGGGGATGGAGATGAGCAGTTCTTC | CASSLRGGDGDEQFF
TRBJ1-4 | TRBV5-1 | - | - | TGCGCCAGCACCCCGGGGATTCCGAATGAAAAACTGTTTTTT | CASTPGIPNEKLFF
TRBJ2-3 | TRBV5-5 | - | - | TGTGCCAGCAGCTTGACAGGTCCCACAGATACGCAGTATTTT | CASSLTGPTDTQYF
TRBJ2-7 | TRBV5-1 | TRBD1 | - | TGCGCCAGCAGCTCGATCGGACAGGGGGCGCCTCCATCCTACGAGCAGTACTTC | CASSSIGQGAPPSYEQYF
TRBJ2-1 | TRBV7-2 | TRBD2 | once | TGTGCCAGCAGCTCGGGACTAGCTAACGATGAGCAGTTCTTC | CASSSGLANDEQFF
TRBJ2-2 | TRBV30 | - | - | TGTGCCTGGAGACCAAGAATGGGAAACCGGGGGACAAACACCGGGGAGCTGTTTTTT | CAWRPRMGNRGTNTGELFF
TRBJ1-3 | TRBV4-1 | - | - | TGCGCCAGCAGTACTATTCGGACATTGGGAAACACCATATATTTT | CASSTIRTLGNTIYF
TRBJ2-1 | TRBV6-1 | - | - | TGTGCCAGCAGTCCGGGACTGACTTCCTACAATGAGCAGTTCTTC | CASSPGLTSYNEQFF
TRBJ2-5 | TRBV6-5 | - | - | TGTGCCAGCAGTTACGGGCTTCTGGGAGCGACCCAGTACTTC | CASSYGLLGATQYF
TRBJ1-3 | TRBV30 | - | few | TGTGCCTGGAAGGAACATTATGGAAACACCATATATTTT | CAWKEHYGNTIYF
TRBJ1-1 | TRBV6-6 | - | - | TGTGCCAGCAGTTTCATAGGGGAGGCTTTCTTT | CASSFIGEAFF
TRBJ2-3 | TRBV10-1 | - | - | TGCGCCAGCAGTGACACGGGGATGGGCACAGATACGCAGTATTTT | CASSDTGMGTDTQYF
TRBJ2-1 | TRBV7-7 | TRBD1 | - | TGTGCTAGCAGTGTATCCGGGACAGATAATGAGCAGTTCTTC | CASSVSGTDNEQFF
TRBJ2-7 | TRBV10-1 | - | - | TGCGCCAGCAGTGAACAGGCGAGCTCCTACGAGCAGTACTTC | CASSEQASSYEQYF
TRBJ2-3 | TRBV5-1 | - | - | TGCGCCAGCAGCTTGGTTGGGGCGGGGTCCACAGATACGCAGTATTTT | CASSLVGAGSTDTQYF
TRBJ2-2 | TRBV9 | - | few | TGTGCCAGCAGCGTCAATCCCGGGACTGTTACCGGGGAGCTGTTTTTT | CASSVNPGTVTGELFF
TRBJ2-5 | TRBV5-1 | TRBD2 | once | TGCGCCAGCAGCGGAATAGCGGGGAGGGAAGAGACCCAGTACTTC | CASSGIAGREETQYF
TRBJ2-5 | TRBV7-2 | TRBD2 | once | TGTGCCAGCAGCTGGACTAGCGGGAGTCCGGGGGAGACCCAGTACTTC | CASSWTSGSPGETQYF
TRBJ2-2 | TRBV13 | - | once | TGTGCCAGCAGCCTTCCTACCGGGGAGCTGTTTTTT | CASSLPTGELFF
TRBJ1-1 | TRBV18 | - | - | TGTGCCAGCTCACTCCTGAACACTGAAGCTTTCTTT | CASSLLNTEAFF
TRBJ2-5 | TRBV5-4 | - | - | TGTGCCAGCAGCTGGTTGTCTGAAGAGACCCAGTACTTC | CASSWLSEETQYF
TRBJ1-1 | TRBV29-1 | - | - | TGCAGCGCCCAGGACGGGAGAAACACTGAAGCTTTCTTT | CSAQDGRNTEAFF
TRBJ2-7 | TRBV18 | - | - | TGTGCCAGCTCACCATCCGGACTACTGTACGAGCAGTACTTC | CASSPSGLLYEQYF
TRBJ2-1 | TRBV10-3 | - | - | TGTGCCATCAGTGAAGCTTATTTAGGAGGGGAGCAGTTCTTC | CAISEAYLGGEQFF
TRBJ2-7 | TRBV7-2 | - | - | TGTGCCAGCAGCGTAAGCGGACGGTACGAGCAGTACTTC | CASSVSGRYEQYF
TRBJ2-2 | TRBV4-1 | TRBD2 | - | TGCGCCAGCAAATTACTAGCGGGAGATGAGACCGGGGAGCTGTTTTTT | CASKLLAGDETGELFF
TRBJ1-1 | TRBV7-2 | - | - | TGTGCCAGCAGCCCGGGAGGGGGGCTTGGGCTCCCTGAAGCTTTCTTT | CASSPGGGLGLPEAFF
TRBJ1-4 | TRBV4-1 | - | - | TGCGCCAGCAGCCAAGATCATATAGCGGGAAATGAAAAACTGTTTTTT | CASSQDHIAGNEKLFF
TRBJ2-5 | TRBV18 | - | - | TGTGCCAGCTCCACCCGACGAGAAGAGACCCAGTACTTC | CASSTRREETQYF
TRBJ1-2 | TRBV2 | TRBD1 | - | TGTGCCAGCAGTAAACGGGACAGGGGTGTCTATGGCTACACCTTC | CASSKRDRGVYGYTF
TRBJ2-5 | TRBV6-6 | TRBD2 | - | TGTGCCAGCTCCACCAGCGGGGGCAGGGAGACCCAGTACTTC | CASSTSGGRETQYF
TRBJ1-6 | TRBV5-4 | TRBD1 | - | TGTGCCAGCAGCTTGGGACAGGGGGGTAATTCACCCCTCCACTTT | CASSLGQGGNSPLHF
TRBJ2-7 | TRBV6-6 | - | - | TGTGCCAGCAGTTATGTTGTGTTTCGGAGCTCCTACGAGCAGTACTTC | CASSYVVFRSSYEQYF
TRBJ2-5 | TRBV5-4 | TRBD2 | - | TGTGCCAGCAGCTTAAAAAGCGGGGGGTTGCAAGAGACCCAGTACTTC | CASSLKSGGLQETQYF
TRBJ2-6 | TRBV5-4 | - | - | TGTGCCAGCAGCTTTCCCAACAGGGACTCTGGGGCCAACGTCCTGACTTTC | CASSFPNRDSGANVLTF
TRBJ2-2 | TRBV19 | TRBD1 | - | TGTGCCAGCAATGCCTGGTCGGGGACAGGGACCGCCGGGGAGCTGTTTTTT | CASNAWSGTGTAGELFF
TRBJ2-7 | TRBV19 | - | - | TGTGCCAGTAGTATAGTACAAGGTCAGGGACGCGAGCAGTACTTC | CASSIVQGQGREQYF
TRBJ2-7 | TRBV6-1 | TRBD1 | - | TGTGCCGGACAGGGTAGAGGCGAGCAGTACTTC | CAGQGRGEQYF
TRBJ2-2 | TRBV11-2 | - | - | TGTGCCAGCAGCTTGCACACCGGGGAGCTGTTTTTT | CASSLHTGELFF
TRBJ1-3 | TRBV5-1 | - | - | TGCGCCAGCAGTCGGACAGAAACCTCTGGAAACACCATATATTTT | CASSRTETSGNTIYF
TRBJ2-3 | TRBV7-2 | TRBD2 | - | TGTGCCAGCAGCTTAGTGGGCCTAGCGGGGGGACAGGGTACGCAGTATTTT | CASSLVGLAGGQGTQYF
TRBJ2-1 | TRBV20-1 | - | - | TGCAGTGCCCAGTTAAATGAGCAGTTCTTC | CSAQLNEQFF
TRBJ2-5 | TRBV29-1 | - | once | TGCAGCGCAGGTGGGCACCAAGAGACCCAGTACTTC | CSAGGHQETQYF
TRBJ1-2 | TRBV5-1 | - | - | TGCGCCAGCAGCTTGCCACGGGGGAGGTTGGACTATGGCTACACCTTC | CASSLPRGRLDYGYTF